Below are 20 T cell receptor beta chains sequenced from a single sample in a study of blood T cell repertoires in COVID-19. Measured with immunoSEQ multiplex PCR; TCRdb has only the in-frame clones, and not every one. Of around 200,000 clones listed, approximately 88% are singletons. The sequencing sample was made of PBMCs or T cells enriched from blood (not recorded which). These receptors were taken from a man aged 18 to 30 with acute COVID-19.

The gene calls are TRBV12-5 and TRBJ2-2; tentatively, D is TRBD1 (6 bases). There are 17 residues in the CDR3. Germline loops: CDR1 LGHNT, CDR2 FRNRAP. V lost 0 bases and J 7 bases, leaving 18 bases between the germline ends. CDR3 in amino acids: CASGLVLSGEGVGELFF. DNA for the CDR3: TGTGCTAGTGGTTTGGTACTCAGCGGAGAGGGGGTCGGGGAGCTGTTTTTT. Using reference TRBV12-5 and TRBJ2-2 for the parts outside the CDR3, the full variable domain is DARVTQTPRHKVTEMGQEVTMRCQPILGHNTVFWYRQTMMQGLELLAYFRNRAPLDDSGMPKDRFSAEMPDATLATLKIQPSEPRDSAVYFCASGLVLSGEGVGELFFGEGSRLTVL.

The genes are TRBV12-3 or TRBV12-4 and TRBJ1-2; 8 bases are a match to TRBD1. The CDR3 totals 13 residues. With V trimmed by 6 bases and J by 8 bases, 8 bases remained unmatched. This CDR3 is CASRSDRVEGYTF. CDR3 DNA sequence: TGTGCCAGCAGATCGGACAGGGTGGAAGGCTACACCTTC.

This clone was seen just once. The rearrangement uses TRBV7-9 and TRBJ2-7; 10 bases agree with TRBD2. With 2 bases clipped from V and 3 bases from J, the junction kept 4 bases outside the gene matches. Germline CDR1 reads SEHNR; CDR2 reads FQNEAQ (reference sequence). The CDR3 runs to 15 residues. The CDR3 DNA is TGTGCCAGCAGCTTAACACTAGCGGGGAACTACGAGCAGTACTTC. Translating gives CASSLTLAGNYEQYF.

The chain combines TRBV10-3 with TRBJ2-7; the match to TRBD1 covers 8 bases. The CDR3 spans 16 residues. From germline, CDR1 is ENHRY and CDR2 SYGVKD. After removal of 0 bases from V and 5 bases from J, the junction contained 9 bases not matched to a gene. CDR3 sequence: CAISESRDRLLNEQYF. As DNA, the CDR3 is TGTGCCATCAGTGAGTCCCGGGACAGGCTTTTGAACGAGCAGTACTTC.

DNA of the CDR3: TGTGCCAGCAGTTTGGAGGCTTGGAACACTGAAGCTTTCTTT. Its translation: CASSLEAWNTEAFF. The chain uses TRBV28 and TRBJ1-1, with D hard to call. V was clipped by 3 bases and J by 1 base, with 9 bases between them. Looked up from germline, CDR1 is MDHEN and CDR2 is SYDVKM. CDR3 length: 14 amino acids.

This chain links TRBV5-6 with TRBJ1-2; 7 positions match TRBD1. CDR1 is SGHDT and CDR2 is YYEEEE in the germline V gene. The J segment lost 0 bases and the V segment lost 8 bases, leaving 10 bases of the junction unmatched. The CDR3 is 15 amino acids. In DNA, the CDR3 is TGTGCCAGTTTCGGGACAGTCTTTTCTAACTATGGCTACACCTTC. Translating it yields CASFGTVFSNYGYTF.

The CDR3 loop reads CASSYVTTGMDEQYF. Here the CDR3 DNA reads TGTGCCAGCAGTTACGTTACAACGGGAATGGATGAGCAGTACTTC. The chain carries TRBV6-5 and TRBJ2-7; possible D gene TRBD2, 5 bases. This CDR3 is built from 15 residues. In germline, CDR1 is MNHEY, CDR2 SVGAGI. Deletions cut 2 bases from V and 7 bases from J, with 18 bases between.

The rearrangement joins TRBV29-1 to TRBJ1-2; 7 bases are shared with TRBD1. V gave up 6 bases and J gave up 8 bases; unmatched junction bases: 6. Germline V lookup: CDR1 SQVTM, CDR2 ANQGSEA. The CDR3 is 11 amino acids. The CDR3 DNA is TGCAGCGTGGACAGGCCAGGCGGCTACACCTTC. Its protein product is CSVDRPGGYTF.

The chain recombines TRBV21-1 with TRBJ2-7; the table assigns TRBD1, which was not confirmed against the DNA. TRBV21-1 is deemed a pseudogene. CDR3 length equals 16 residues. The CDR3 spells CASSYSGRGSSYEQYF. The CDR3, as DNA: TGTGCCAGCAGCTACTCCGGCAGGGGGAGCTCCTACGAGCAGTACTTC.

The chain couples TRBV5-1 to TRBJ2-7; D might be TRBD2 (5 bases). CDR1 and CDR2 (germline): SGHRS, YFSETQ. The CDR3 is 12 residues long. V dropped 2 bases and J dropped 4 bases, with 7 bases sitting between them. CDR3: CASSFDYYEQYF. In DNA form, the CDR3 reads TGCGCCAGCAGCTTCGACTATTACGAGCAGTACTTC. Supplemented by reference TRBV5-1 and TRBJ2-7, the full variable domain reads KAGVTQTPRYLIKTRGQQVTLSCSPISGHRSVSWYQQTPGQGLQFLFEYFSETQRNKGNFPGRFSGRQFSNSRSEMNVSTLELGDSALYLCASSFDYYEQYFGPGTRLTVT.

This chain connects TRBV30 to TRBJ2-7; the D gene is possibly TRBD1 (6 bases). The ends were cut back, 1 base at V and 2 bases at J, with 6 bases in the middle. There are 12 residues in the CDR3. The germline V gene encodes CDR1 GTSNPN and CDR2 SVGIG (reference sequence). CDR3 sequence reads: CAWSGQAYEQYF. The CDR3 coding sequence is TGTGCCTGGAGTGGACAGGCCTACGAGCAGTACTTC.

The V call is TRBV5-1, the J call TRBJ1-5; D is possibly TRBD1 (6 bases). The CDR3 is 16 residues long. The ends were cut back, 0 bases at V and 0 bases at J, with 10 bases in the middle. The germline gives CDR1 SGHRS, CDR2 YFSETQ. The DNA for the CDR3 is TGCGCCAGCAGCTTGGATGGGACATATAGCAATCAGCCCCAGCATTTT. Protein product: CASSLDGTYSNQPQHF.

V gene TRBV6-5 combines with J gene TRBJ2-1; 8 bases map to TRBD1. The CDR3 consists of 15 residues. Trimming cost V 6 bases and J 7 bases; bases outside gene matches: 11. CDR1 and CDR2 (germline): MNHEY, SVGAGI. The CDR3 spells CASRLAGGFENEQFF. CDR3 nucleotide sequence: TGTGCCAGCAGATTGGCAGGGGGCTTTGAGAATGAGCAGTTCTTC.

This chain links TRBV3-1 (or the pseudogene TRBV3-2) with TRBJ1-5; D is uncertain. Germline CDR1 is LGHDT and CDR2 is YNNKEL (reference sequence). V dropped 1 base and J dropped 4 bases, with 8 bases sitting between them. The CDR3 length is 14 residues. For the CDR3, the DNA is TGTGCCAGCAGCCAAGCCCAGGATAATCAGCCCCAGCATTTT. Translated, it gives CASSQAQDNQPQHF.

The chain carries TRBV9 and TRBJ2-1; the match to TRBD1 covers 8 bases. Germline V lookup: CDR1 SGDLS, CDR2 YYNGEE. CDR3 length equals 14 residues. The V segment lost 3 bases and the J segment 8 bases; nucleotides outside the gene matches: 7. The CDR3 DNA is TGTGCCAGCAGCGCGTCGGACAGGGTCTATGAGCAGTTCTTC. Its translation: CASSASDRVYEQFF.

The V gene is TRBV27, the J gene TRBJ1-2; 7 bases are a match to TRBD1. Trimming removed 4 bases from V and 4 bases from J; junction bases left unmatched: 9. CDR3 length: 15 residues. Looked up from germline, CDR1 is MNHEY and CDR2 is SMNVEV (reference sequence). CDR3 in amino acids: CASSYSGTDIYGYTF. CDR3 DNA: TGTGCCAGCAGTTACTCCGGGACAGACATCTATGGCTACACCTTC.

The rearrangement links TRBV7-3 to TRBJ2-1; no definite D call. The CDR3 is made up of 15 amino acids. CDR1 is SGHTA and CDR2 is FQGTGA in the germline V gene. The V and J ends lost 1 base and 0 bases respectively, with 7 bases between them. The CDR3 loop is CASSLIESSYNEQFF. DNA of the CDR3: TGTGCCAGCAGCTTAATTGAGAGCTCCTACAATGAGCAGTTCTTC.

The sample holds one count of this clone. This chain uses TRBV19 with TRBJ1-5, with TRBD1 matching 7 bases. Germline V gene lookup returns CDR1 LNHDA and CDR2 SQIVND (reference sequence). The CDR3 totals 13 residues. V was clipped by 8 bases and J by 2 bases; unmatched bases: 3. Here the CDR3 reads CASGGTGNQPQHF. The CDR3 region has the DNA TGTGCCAGTGGTGGGACAGGCAATCAGCCCCAGCATTTT. The whole variable domain, filled in from reference TRBV19 and TRBJ1-5, reads DGGITQSPKYLFRKEGQNVTLSCEQNLNHDAMYWYRQDPGQGLRLIYYSQIVNDFQKGDIAEGYSVSREKKESFPLTVTSAQKNPTAFYLCASGGTGNQPQHFGDGTRLSIL.

This clone has more than one count but fewer than ten. CDR3 sequence reads: CASRGQGGYTF. The CDR3 DNA follows: TGTGCCAGTAGGGGACAGGGTGGCTACACCTTC. This sequence joins TRBV19 and TRBJ1-2; TRBD1 agrees at 9 bases. The CDR3 loop spans 11 amino acids. J gave up 7 bases and V 6 bases, and 0 bases lay outside the gene matches. Germline lookup yields CDR1 LNHDA and CDR2 SQIVND (reference sequence).

The chain joins TRBV24-1 to TRBJ2-7; 7 bases align to TRBD1. The CDR3 is 16 residues long. CDR1 and CDR2 from the germline V gene are KGHDR and SFDVKD. V lost 2 bases to trimming and J lost 4 bases; unmatched junction nucleotides: 10. Written as DNA, the CDR3 is TGTGCCACCAGTGATTCAGTAAGGGACAGTCTATACGAGCAGTACTTC. Translated: CATSDSVRDSLYEQYF.